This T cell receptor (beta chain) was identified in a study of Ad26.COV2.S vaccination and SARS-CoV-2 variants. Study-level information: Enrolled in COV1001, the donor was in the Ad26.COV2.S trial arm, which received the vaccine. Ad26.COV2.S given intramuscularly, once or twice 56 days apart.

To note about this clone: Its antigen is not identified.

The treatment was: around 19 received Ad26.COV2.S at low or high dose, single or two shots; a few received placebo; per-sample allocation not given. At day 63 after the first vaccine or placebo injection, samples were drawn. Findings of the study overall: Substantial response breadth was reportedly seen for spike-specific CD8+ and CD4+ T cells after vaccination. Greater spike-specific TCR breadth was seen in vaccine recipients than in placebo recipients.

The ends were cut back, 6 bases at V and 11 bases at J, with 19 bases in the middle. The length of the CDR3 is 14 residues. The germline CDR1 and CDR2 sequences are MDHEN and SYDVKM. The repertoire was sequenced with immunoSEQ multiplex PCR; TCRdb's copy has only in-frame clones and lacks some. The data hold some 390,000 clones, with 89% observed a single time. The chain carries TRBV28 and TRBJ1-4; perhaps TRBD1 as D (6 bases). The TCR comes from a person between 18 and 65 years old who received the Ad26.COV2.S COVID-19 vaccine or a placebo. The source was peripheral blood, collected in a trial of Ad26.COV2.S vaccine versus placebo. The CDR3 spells CASRGADRSGKLFF. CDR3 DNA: TGTGCCAGCAGGGGGGCGGACCGGTCAGGGAAACTGTTTTTT.